The 21 T cell receptor beta chains presented below share a single source sample, sequenced in a study of cytomegalovirus exposure and HLA in healthy donors. In the PCR, 60 Vbeta and 13 Jbeta primers were used. Produced via immunoSEQ multiplex PCR; TCRdb's table is partial and in-frame only. The table has under 150,000 clones, over 65% seen once. Sequenced: PBMCs. Receptor source: a male donor in good health and CMV-seronegative.

This chain connects TRBV27 to TRBJ2-3; 10 nucleotides align to TRBD2. Germline values: CDR1 MNHEY, CDR2 SMNVEV (reference sequence). The V gene end was trimmed by 7 bases and the J gene end by 4 bases; junction bases not matched to a gene: 8. This CDR3 region has 15 residues. The CDR3 region has the DNA TGTGCCAGCACCCTCACTAGCGGGATAGCAGATACGCAGTATTTT. Protein: CASTLTSGIADTQYF.

This chain uses TRBV29-1 with TRBJ1-2; perhaps TRBD1 as D (5 bases). In germline, CDR1 is SQVTM, CDR2 ANQGSEA. The CDR3 consists of 11 residues. The CDR3 coding sequence is TGCGGGGCCTCCGAGCCATATGGCTACACCTTC. Amino acids: CGASEPYGYTF.

The chain joins TRBV6-5 to TRBJ2-7, with D hard to call. Germline CDR1 is MNHEY and CDR2 is SVGAGI. The CDR3 spans 13 residues. V was clipped by 0 bases and J by 4 bases, with 7 bases between them. The CDR3 sequence: CASSYSTDYEQYF. The CDR3 DNA is TGTGCCAGCAGTTACTCGACTGATTACGAGCAGTACTTC.

The chain recombines TRBV10-3 with TRBJ2-5; the D gene is possibly TRBD2 (6 bases). The CDR3 has 15 residues. The germline V and J ends were trimmed by 2 bases and 2 bases, with 12 bases remaining between them. Looked up from germline, CDR1 is ENHRY and CDR2 is SYGVKD. This chain's CDR3 is CAISEPLAGQETQYF. Written as DNA, the CDR3 is TGTGCCATCAGTGAGCCCCTCGCGGGGCAAGAGACCCAGTACTTC.

V usage is TRBV7-3 and J usage is TRBJ2-1; 8 bases are shared with TRBD1. Germline V gene data show CDR1 as SGHTA and CDR2 as FQGTGA. The CDR3 consists of 13 residues. Trimming cost V 3 bases and J 6 bases; bases outside gene matches: 1. The DNA for the CDR3 is TGTGCCAGCAGCTTTGGACAGGGCAATGAGCAGTTCTTC. Translated: CASSFGQGNEQFF.

The chain is built from TRBV4-3 and TRBJ2-3; 8 bases match TRBD2. Germline lookup yields CDR1 LGHNA and CDR2 YSLEER. V lost 0 bases to trimming and J lost 7 bases; unmatched junction nucleotides: 9. This CDR3 has 16 residues. CDR3 region: CASSQDSLAGMNTQYF. The CDR3 DNA reads as TGCGCCAGCAGCCAAGATTCGCTAGCGGGCATGAATACGCAGTATTTT.

This chain links TRBV11-2 with TRBJ2-7; D unclear. CDR3 length equals 15 residues. Germline V gives CDR1 SGHAT, CDR2 FQNNGV. V was shortened by 2 bases and J by 1 base, with 12 bases between the two germline ends. CDR3 bases: TGTGCCAGCAGCTTATGGCTCTTCCCATCCTACGAGCAGTACTTC. This encodes CASSLWLFPSYEQYF.

Note on this clone: One end of the junction fails to match germline, which may point to a read error. The rearrangement uses TRBV4-3 and TRBJ2-4; possibly TRBD1 for D (6 bases). Germline V CDR1 and CDR2: LGHNA, YSLEER. The CDR3 has 14 amino acids. The CDR3 spells CASSQDLGQTKSGF. As DNA, the CDR3 is TGCGCCAGCAGCCAAGATTTAGGACAGACAAAATCCGGATTC.

V and J are TRBV5-4 and TRBJ2-5; no definite D call. The germline V gene has CDR1 SGHNT and CDR2 YYREEE (reference sequence). V was pared by 2 bases and J by 1 base, with 6 bases between. The CDR3 is made up of 13 amino acids. In DNA form, the CDR3 reads TGTGCCAGCAGCTTTGGCACCCAAGAGACCCAGTACTTC. It yields the protein CASSFGTQETQYF.

The chain combines TRBV7-2 with TRBJ2-1, with a weak D call TRBD2 (5 bases). The V end lost 3 bases, the J end lost 3 bases, and 12 bases lay between the germline ends. The CDR3 length is 15 residues. Germline assignment: CDR1 SGHTA and CDR2 FQGNSA. The chain's CDR3 is CASSLGLAGYNEQFF. The CDR3 nucleotides read TGTGCCAGCAGCTTGGGTCTAGCCGGCTACAATGAGCAGTTCTTC.

V usage is TRBV9 and J usage is TRBJ1-2; TRBD1 is a possible D gene (6 bases). V lost 0 bases and J 10 bases, leaving 13 bases between the germline ends. CDR1 and CDR2 (germline): SGDLS, YYNGEE. The CDR3 is 13 amino acids. This CDR3 reads CASSVAMAGVYTF. The CDR3 nucleotides are TGTGCCAGCAGCGTAGCTATGGCAGGGGTCTACACCTTC.

The V gene is TRBV10-3, the J gene TRBJ2-7, with TRBD1 matching 10 bases. The CDR3 runs to 18 residues. Germline V gives CDR1 ENHRY, CDR2 SYGVKD. V lost 2 bases to trimming and J lost 3 bases; unmatched junction nucleotides: 13. Written as DNA, the CDR3 is TGTGCCATCAGTGAGCCGAACTCCGGGACAGGGGTCGTCTACGAGCAGTACTTC. Translation gives CAISEPNSGTGVVYEQYF.

This clone came up a few times. The CDR3 DNA is TGTGCCAGCAGTTTGGACAGGGGAGGGTATGGCTACACCTTC. Protein product: CASSLDRGGYGYTF. The rearrangement links TRBV28 to TRBJ1-2, with TRBD1 matching 9 bases. The trim removed 3 bases at V and 5 bases at J, leaving 4 bases unmatched. The CDR3 covers 14 residues. CDR1 and CDR2 (germline): MDHEN, SYDVKM.

The chain joins TRBV9 to TRBJ1-1, with D perhaps TRBD1 (6 bases). The germline gives CDR1 SGDLS, CDR2 YYNGEE. Trimming took off 5 bases at V and 5 bases at J, with 22 bases between the two ends. The CDR3 spans 16 residues. CDR3: CASSQGGGPGSTEAFF. In nucleotides, the CDR3 is TGTGCCAGCAGTCAAGGGGGAGGGCCGGGGTCGACTGAAGCTTTCTTT.

This clone was detected only once. This chain uses TRBV7-9 with TRBJ2-7; D might be TRBD2 (5 bases). This CDR3 has 19 residues. Deletions cut 0 bases from V and 0 bases from J, with 21 bases between. Germline V gives CDR1 SEHNR, CDR2 FQNEAQ (reference sequence). CDR3: CASSLAGGFDRRSSYEQYF. The CDR3 DNA reads as TGTGCCAGCAGCTTAGCCGGCGGGTTTGACCGAAGGAGCTCCTACGAGCAGTACTTC.

V gene TRBV7-3 combines with J gene TRBJ2-7; no firm D call. V was trimmed by 5 bases and J by 9 bases, leaving 11 bases between them. The CDR3 spans 11 residues. Germline CDR1 SGHTA, CDR2 FQGTGA. CDR3 sequence: CASSPPSAQYF. CDR3 bases: TGTGCCAGCAGCCCCCCCAGCGCGCAGTACTTC.

The chain couples TRBV5-5 to TRBJ1-5; 9 bases line up with TRBD1. This CDR3 contains 15 residues. From germline, CDR1 is SGHKS and CDR2 YYEKEE (reference sequence). V was clipped by 4 bases and J by 3 bases; unmatched bases: 5. DNA for the CDR3: TGTGCCAGCAGCCGACAGGGGGTGGACAATCAGCCCCAGCATTTT. The encoded protein is CASSRQGVDNQPQHF.

The J gene is TRBJ1-4, the V gene TRBV10-3; D gene uncertain. V shed 6 bases and J shed 4 bases, with 18 bases lying between them. CDR3 size: 16 residues. Germline lookup yields CDR1 ENHRY and CDR2 SYGVKD. This chain's CDR3 is CAIRAGSGLDNEKLFF. In DNA, the CDR3 is TGTGCCATCAGAGCGGGTTCCGGACTCGATAATGAAAAACTGTTTTTT.

As concerns this clone: Other DNA sequences in this specimen translate into the identical CDR3. This chain connects TRBV25-1 to TRBJ2-2; tentatively, D is TRBD1 (6 bases). V dropped 1 base and J dropped 5 bases, with 8 bases sitting between them. The CDR3 consists of 14 residues. Germline CDR1 reads MGHDK; CDR2 reads SYGVNS. CDR3 sequence reads: CASSESGETGELFF. The CDR3 bases are TGTGCCAGCAGTGAATCAGGGGAAACCGGGGAGCTGTTTTTT. Drawing the rest from reference TRBV25-1 and TRBJ2-2, the complete variable domain is EADIYQTPRYLVIGTGKKITLECSQTMGHDKMYWYQQDPGMELHLIHYSYGVNSTEKGDLSSESTVSRIRTEHFPLTLESARPSHTSQYLCASSESGETGELFFGEGSRLTVL.

The V call is TRBV2, the J call TRBJ2-7; 11 bases fit TRBD1. With 1 base clipped from V and 2 bases from J, the junction kept 7 bases outside the gene matches. Germline V gene lookup returns CDR1 SNHLY and CDR2 FYNNEI. This CDR3 is 17 amino acids long. As DNA, the CDR3 is TGTGCCAGCAGTGAAGAGATTGGGGACAGGGGGACCTACGAGCAGTACTTC. This sequence encodes CASSEEIGDRGTYEQYF.

Notes on this clone: The sample contains more than one DNA sequence encoding this CDR3. The rearrangement joins TRBV27 to TRBJ2-7; TRBD2 is a possible D gene (6 bases). The germline V gene encodes CDR1 MNHEY and CDR2 SMNVEV (reference sequence). V lost 0 bases, J lost 4 bases, and 7 bases lay in between. The CDR3 totals 13 residues. DNA for the CDR3: TGTGCCAGCAGTTTATCAGGAGGGTACGAGCAGTACTTC. This gives the protein CASSLSGGYEQYF.